The sequence of this T cell receptor (beta chain) was determined in a study of blood T cell repertoires in COVID-19 (dated by TCRdb to 2020 to 2021). Broadly, across the study: Samples from collaborators originated in the United States, Italy and Spain and spanned both the acute and convalescent phases of COVID-19. Nearly every sample came with metadata listing a de-identified subject ID, COVID-19 status, age in years and sex. The samples were drawn from the first 160 participants of the ongoing ImmuneRACE study and from 1,254 subjects provided by 6 global collaborators. The repertoires were made available in a free public database intended to serve as a resource for research on the immune response to SARS-CoV-2. Subjects who had been exposed to COVID-19, were actively infected with it, or had recovered from it provided the deeply sampled blood TCRbeta repertoires that made up the dataset. The material from the prospective study consisted of cDNA or gDNA derived from T cells, B-cell-depleted T cells, or PBMCs. HLA class I and class II types, where available, came from metadata supplied by the sample provider rather than from assay-based typing.

Enrolling through a virtual design, the prospective study's participants ranged in age from roughly 18 to 100 years and lived across roughly 24 United States geographic areas. To assign participants to cohorts, the prospective study relied on clinical history that participants themselves reported in a screening survey and a study questionnaire. ImmuneRACE Cohort 3 recovered participants were defined by two consecutive negative NP/OP PCR tests, healthcare professional clearance, or symptom resolution. In the prospective study, mobile phlebotomists collected whole blood, serum and a nasopharyngeal or oropharyngeal swab from each participant. Additional blood draws and questionnaires over a 2-month period could optionally be provided by prospective study participants. Before DNA extraction, prospective study blood samples were shipped either frozen or at room temperature. Note on this clone: Its antigen is currently not known. Base quality data are lacking; no much larger clone is found one base away.

TCRbeta CDR3 regions were amplified from genomic DNA using the immunoSEQ Assay, a bias-controlled multiplex PCR. For the original study's pipeline: Nucleated cell counts per sample were estimated from amplification of reference gene primers within the assay. To quantify the absolute abundance of each unique TCRbeta CDR3 rearrangement, sequence reads were collapsed and filtered. For each sample, productive Simpson clonality was calculated as the square root of Simpson's diversity index over productive rearrangements. What TCRdb holds here is the immuneACCESS table cut down to in-frame rearrangements. Part of the clones is not present; checked against another copy, under half of the missing clones reflect an unresolved V gene, and the others are unexplained. The V and J calls and the clone size are those of that table, but D and trimming were determined from the DNA. This sample has around 360,000 clones in its table, and about 90% of those were observed once. The top ten clones comprise under 3% of the sample.

CDR1 and CDR2 are read off the germline V gene (reference sequence) as SEHNR and FQNEAQ. Trimming leaves V shorter by 5 bases and J shorter by 0 bases, with the junction holding 14 bases beyond the gene matches. From the cysteine up to the phenylalanine, the CDR3 has a length of 18 residues. Of the read, only the CDR3 DNA is kept; its 54 bases are in frame from base 1. Overall study outcomes, separate from this receptor: The quantity of clinical and demographic metadata differed by source and by participant and was supplied without curation.

The clonotype comes from a woman younger than 45 who had recovered from COVID-19. The sequence links TRBV7-9 to TRBJ2-3; 7 bases in between match TRBD2. Sequenced input: PBMCs or T cells enriched from blood (not recorded which). The sequence in DNA is TGTGCCAGCAGCACCGATTGGTGGGGGGGTTCTAGCACAGATACGCAGTATTTT. Translated, it reads CASSTDWWGGSSTDTQYF.